Given below is one TCR beta chain in context. The antigen is not known. These data belong to a study of long-term antiretroviral therapy in people with HIV. Overall study findings and caveats: Within the repertoire, clones expanded before ART were dominant at all time points.

A v3.0 immunoSEQ assay was performed at survey level. The protocol was immunoSEQ multiplex PCR, while the TCRdb copy is restricted to in-frame clones and leaves out a portion. The sample contains fewer than 45,000 clones, around 94% of which appear only once. This TCR was sampled from a woman aged 50 to 60 with HIV. The sample in question was unsorted PBMCs, obtained 4.1 years after starting antiretroviral therapy.

In nucleotides, the CDR3 is TGTGCCAGACAGGGGTCCTCCTATAATTCACCCCTCCACTTT. Translating gives CARQGSSYNSPLHF. The chain is built from TRBV2 and TRBJ1-6; TRBD1 matches at 7 bases. CDR3 length: 14 residues. The V gene's germline CDR1 is SNHLY and CDR2 FYNNEI. V trimming: 9 bases; J trimming: 0 bases; junction bases outside the gene matches: 2.